The TCR beta chain described here comes from a study of response to subunit inactivated influenza vaccine. Study outcomes and limitations: The study's authors posited that every seasonal influenza vaccination enlists few new T cells.

Germline V CDR1 and CDR2: SGHDN, FVKESK. The CDR3 length is 14 residues. As to this clonotype: Its antigen is still unknown. One junction end does not reproduce the germline sequence, and a read error may be involved.

MiXCR was run by TCRdb on the RT-PCR reads, yielding one entry per CDR3 protein. This repertoire shows roughly 170,000 distinct CDR3 sequences, approximately 8.7% found once; its top ten account for under 13%. The sequence was collected from a man over 45 who received an inactivated influenza vaccine. The chain couples TRBV14 to TRBJ1-1, with TRBD1 as a possible D gene (5 bases). This sample comprised non-naive T cells sorted from PBMCs, obtained on the day of vaccination. In DNA form, the CDR3 reads TGTGCCCGCAGCCCCCGGGACGTGAACACTGAAGCTTTCTTT. Protein sequence: CARSPRDVNTEAFF.